This T cell receptor beta chain was identified during a study of cytotoxic CD8 clonotypes in ibrutinib-treated CLL. The assay was immunoSEQ multiplex PCR, and TCRdb's table has in-frame clones only and misses some. The data show 53,000 or so clones, with roughly 50% seen just once and 20% to 30% held by the top ten. CDR1 and CDR2 (germline): MNHEY, SVGAGI. V was clipped by 0 bases and J by 2 bases; unmatched bases: 5. The CDR3 is made up of 16 amino acids. V gene TRBV6-5 combines with J gene TRBJ2-3; 7 bases agree with TRBD1. The sequences come from PBMCs, collected at disease progression, from a patient treated with ibrutinib. The receptor was derived from a human donor with chronic lymphocytic leukemia. CDR3 region: CASSYSPTGYTDTQYF. CDR3 DNA sequence: TGTGCCAGCAGTTACTCGCCGACAGGGTACACAGATACGCAGTATTTT.